The rows below give T cell receptor beta chains drawn from one sample of a study of blood T cells in healthy people across ages. TCRdb redid the calling of the 5' RACE reads with MiXCR, one entry per CDR3 protein. The data contain around 690,000 distinct CDR3 sequences, roughly 50% of them singletons. Specimen: blood. The receptors shown here come from a man in his sixties in good health. Both conserved end residues are part of each CDR3. Fields, in order: V gene, D gene, J gene, clone size, CDR3 protein, CDR3 DNA. The D gene is left open where the match is weak. The size of a clone is reported for some rows only, either as once, few or many, or as a class for expanded clones.

v_gene: TRBV7-2; d_gene: TRBD1; j_gene: TRBJ2-7; abundance: many; CDR3aa: CASSLVAGGPSYEQYF; CDR3nt: TGTGCCAGCAGCTTAGTTGCAGGGGGCCCCTCCTACGAGCAGTACTTC
v_gene: TRBV4-1; d_gene: TRBD1; j_gene: TRBJ1-4; abundance: NA; CDR3aa: CASSQAQGGGYEKLFF; CDR3nt: TGCGCCAGCAGCCAAGCCCAGGGAGGGGGCTATGAAAAACTGTTTTTT
v_gene: TRBV2; d_gene: NA; j_gene: TRBJ1-2; abundance: NA; CDR3aa: CASSDRAWYGYTF; CDR3nt: TGTGCCAGCAGTGACAGGGCTTGGTATGGCTACACCTTC
v_gene: TRBV6-2/TRBV6-3; d_gene: TRBD1; j_gene: TRBJ2-7; abundance: few; CDR3aa: CATTAWDRGRNEQYF; CDR3nt: TGTGCCACCACAGCCTGGGACAGGGGGCGGAACGAGCAGTACTTC
v_gene: TRBV20-1; d_gene: NA; j_gene: TRBJ2-7; abundance: NA; CDR3aa: CSASLGGAAYEQYF; CDR3nt: TGCAGTGCTAGTCTAGGTGGAGCGGCCTACGAGCAGTACTTC
v_gene: TRBV20-1; d_gene: TRBD2; j_gene: TRBJ2-3; abundance: NA; CDR3aa: CSASPGTSGTDAQYF; CDR3nt: TGCAGTGCCAGTCCCGGGACTAGCGGTACAGATGCGCAGTATTTT
v_gene: TRBV20-1; d_gene: NA; j_gene: TRBJ1-5; abundance: NA; CDR3aa: CSARAGQNSNQPQHF; CDR3nt: TGCAGTGCTAGAGCCGGGCAAAATAGCAATCAGCCCCAGCATTTT
v_gene: TRBV20-1; d_gene: TRBD1; j_gene: TRBJ2-7; abundance: NA; CDR3aa: CSAREGTGVYEQYF; CDR3nt: TGCAGTGCGCGAGAAGGGACAGGGGTTTACGAGCAGTACTTC
v_gene: TRBV6-5; d_gene: TRBD2; j_gene: TRBJ2-5; abundance: NA; CDR3aa: CASSYGRLASETQYF; CDR3nt: TGTGCCAGCAGTTACGGGCGACTAGCGAGCGAGACCCAGTACTTC
v_gene: TRBV5-1; d_gene: TRBD1; j_gene: TRBJ1-1; abundance: NA; CDR3aa: CASSPGQGAYDAEAFF; CDR3nt: TGCGCCAGCAGCCCCGGACAGGGGGCTTATGACGCTGAAGCTTTCTTT
v_gene: TRBV5-6; d_gene: NA; j_gene: TRBJ2-1; abundance: NA; CDR3aa: CASRYTTLAFYNEQFF; CDR3nt: TGTGCCAGCAGGTACACCACTCTTGCTTTCTACAATGAGCAGTTCTTC
v_gene: TRBV4-1; d_gene: NA; j_gene: TRBJ2-3; abundance: once; CDR3aa: CASSQGGDTDTQYF; CDR3nt: TGCGCCAGCAGCCAAGGAGGGGACACAGATACGCAGTATTTT
v_gene: TRBV7-2; d_gene: TRBD1; j_gene: TRBJ2-7; abundance: few; CDR3aa: CASSSRGKTGVLIPYEQYF; CDR3nt: TGTGCCAGCAGCTCCAGGGGTAAGACAGGGGTACTAATCCCCTACGAGCAGTACTTC
v_gene: TRBV20-1; d_gene: TRBD2; j_gene: TRBJ2-2; abundance: NA; CDR3aa: CSARDGGITNTGELFF; CDR3nt: TGCAGTGCTAGAGACGGGGGGATAACGAACACCGGGGAGCTGTTTTTT